This note documents a single TCR beta chain sequence. Assay used: immunoSEQ multiplex PCR; TCRdb lists only in-frame clones, some missing. The sample has roughly 600,000 clones, roughly 98% seen once. These data are taken from a study of shared clonotypes between healthy human individuals. The V gene's germline CDR1 is PRHDT and CDR2 FYEKMQ (reference sequence). The CDR3 extends over 15 amino acids. V lost 5 bases to trimming and J lost 6 bases; unmatched junction nucleotides: 13. The naive CD8 population came from CD45RO-negative cells selected for CCR7, without terminally differentiated effector memory CD45RA+ cells.

The chain links TRBV13 to TRBJ2-7; the match to TRBD1 covers 7 bases. This receptor was identified in a man under 40 in good health. Material for sequencing was naive CD8+ T cells sorted from blood. The CDR3 nucleotides are TGTGCCAGCAGCGATAGTGGCGACAGGGCCCGCGAGCAGTACTTC. Translating gives CASSDSGDRAREQYF.